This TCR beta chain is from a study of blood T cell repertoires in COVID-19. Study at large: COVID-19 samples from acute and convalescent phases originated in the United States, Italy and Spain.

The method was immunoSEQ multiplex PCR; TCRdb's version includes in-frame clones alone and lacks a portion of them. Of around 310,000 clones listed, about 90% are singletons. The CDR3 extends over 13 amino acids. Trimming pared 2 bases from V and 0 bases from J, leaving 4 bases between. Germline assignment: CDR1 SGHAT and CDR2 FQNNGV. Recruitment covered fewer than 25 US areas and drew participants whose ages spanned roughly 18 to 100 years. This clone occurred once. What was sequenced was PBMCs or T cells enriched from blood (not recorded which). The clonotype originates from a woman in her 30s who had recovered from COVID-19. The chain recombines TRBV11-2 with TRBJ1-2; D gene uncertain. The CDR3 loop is CASSLLANYGYTF. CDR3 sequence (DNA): TGTGCCAGCAGCTTACTCGCTAACTATGGCTACACCTTC.